These 15 T cell receptor beta chains were sequenced from one sample in a study of blood T cell repertoires in COVID-19. The protocol was immunoSEQ multiplex PCR, while the TCRdb copy is restricted to in-frame clones and leaves out a portion. Of hundreds of thousands of clones in the sample, roughly 91% were seen once. Specimen: peripheral blood. These receptors were obtained from a woman in her thirties with acute or convalescent COVID-19.

The CDR3 sequence: CASSVGEAWRPSGANVLTF. CDR3 nucleotides: TGTGCCAGCAGTGTAGGAGAGGCTTGGCGCCCCTCTGGGGCCAACGTCCTGACTTTC. The genes are TRBV6-1 and TRBJ2-6, with unresolved D. V lost 4 bases and J 0 bases, leaving 19 bases between the germline ends. Germline V lookup: CDR1 MNHNS, CDR2 SASEGT. The CDR3 extends over 19 amino acids.

The chain has TRBV21-1 and TRBJ1-2; the table's D call, TRBD1, was not checked against the DNA. TRBV21-1 is described as a pseudogene. This CDR3 is built from 14 residues. CDR3 nucleotides: TGTGCCAGCAGCAAAGTGGGGCAGGGCTATGGCTACACCTTC. Residues: CASSKVGQGYGYTF.

This sequence joins TRBV18 and TRBJ1-3; D uncertain. Germline V gene lookup returns CDR1 KGHSH and CDR2 LQKENI. The length of the CDR3 is 15 residues. Trimming cost V 3 bases and J 3 bases, with 12 bases left between them. CDR3 DNA: TGTGCCAGCTCACCTCCGACTCGGGGTGGAAACACCATATATTTT. Protein: CASSPPTRGGNTIYF.

The gene calls are TRBV5-5 and TRBJ1-3, with unresolved D. The V gene's germline CDR1 is SGHKS and CDR2 YYEKEE (reference sequence). The CDR3 totals 12 residues. V gave up 5 bases and J gave up 0 bases, with 3 bases separating them. The CDR3: CASSYSGNTIYF. CDR3 DNA sequence: TGTGCCAGCAGTTACTCTGGAAACACCATATATTTT. Using reference TRBV5-5 and TRBJ1-3 for the parts outside the CDR3, the full variable domain is DAGVTQSPTHLIKTRGQQVTLRCSPISGHKSVSWYQQVLGQGPQFIFQYYEKEERGRGNFPDRFSARQFPNYSSELNVNALLLGDSALYLCASSYSGNTIYFGEGSWLTVV.

The chain combines TRBV6-5 with TRBJ2-7, with a weak D call TRBD2 (6 bases). The CDR3 is made up of 14 amino acids. CDR1 and CDR2 from the germline V gene are MNHEY and SVGAGI. The V end lost 6 bases, the J end lost 2 bases, and 14 bases lay between the germline ends. The CDR3 reads CASRPSGGAYEQYF. DNA for the CDR3: TGTGCCAGCAGACCCTCCGGGGGTGCCTACGAGCAGTACTTC.

The CDR3 DNA follows: TGTGCCAGCAGTCAAAGGCCGGGGGGGATCCAAGAGACCCAGTACTTC. Amino acid sequence: CASSQRPGGIQETQYF. The J gene is TRBJ2-5, the V gene TRBV2, with 8 positions matching TRBD2. Germline V gene data show CDR1 as SNHLY and CDR2 as FYNNEI. This CDR3 spans 16 amino acids. The trim removed 5 bases at V and 1 base at J, leaving 9 bases unmatched.

This chain connects TRBV19 to TRBJ2-1; D call uncertain. There are 14 residues in the CDR3. Per germline, CDR1 LNHDA and CDR2 SQIVND (reference sequence). The V end was cut by 5 bases, the J end by 6 bases, with 14 bases between. The CDR3 is CASSRGPPFNEQFF. As DNA, the CDR3 is TGTGCCAGTAGTCGCGGCCCACCATTCAATGAGCAGTTCTTC.

The chain employs TRBV4-1 and TRBJ2-5; 8 bases align to TRBD2. Germline V gene lookup returns CDR1 MGHRA and CDR2 YSYEKL. The CDR3 sequence is 17 residues long. Germline trimming cut 3 bases from V and 5 bases from J; bases unmatched to any gene: 14. CDR3 in DNA: TGCGCCAGCAGCCACCCGAGCGGGGGCCCTACCGGGGAGACCCAGTACTTC. The encoded protein is CASSHPSGGPTGETQYF.

The chain couples TRBV7-3 to TRBJ2-2; D remains ambiguous. Germline-derived CDR1 and CDR2 are SGHTA and FQGTGA. The V and J ends lost 5 bases and 2 bases respectively, with 6 bases between them. This CDR3 is built from 13 residues. Written as DNA, the CDR3 is TGTGCCAGCAGCGGCACCAACACCGGGGAGCTGTTTTTT. Residues: CASSGTNTGELFF.

The genes are TRBV11-2 and TRBJ2-7; TRBD2 might be the D (6 bases). The CDR3 is 14 amino acids. Trimming shortened V by 3 bases and J by 2 bases, and 11 bases separated the two germline ends. The germline V gene encodes CDR1 SGHAT and CDR2 FQNNGV. Written as DNA, the CDR3 is TGTGCCAGCAGCTTCTTGGGGGGTCCCTACGAGCAGTACTTC. It is translated as CASSFLGGPYEQYF. The full variable domain, completed using reference TRBV11-2 and TRBJ2-7, is EAGVAQSPRYKIIEKRQSVAFWCNPISGHATLYWYQQILGQGPKLLIQFQNNGVVDDSQLPKDRFSAERLKGVDSTLKIQPAKLEDSAVYLCASSFLGGPYEQYFGPGTRLTVT.

V gene TRBV5-4 combines with J gene TRBJ2-2; 8 bases align to TRBD2. Per germline, CDR1 SGHNT and CDR2 YYREEE (reference sequence). The CDR3 runs 17 residues. V lost 1 base and J lost 7; bases outside the gene matches: 12. CDR3 sequence reads: CASSLLGSSGYGGELFF. In DNA, the CDR3 is TGTGCCAGCAGCTTGTTGGGGTCTAGCGGGTATGGCGGGGAGCTGTTTTTT.

Only one count was recorded for this clone. V is TRBV28 and J is TRBJ2-7; no clear D gene. Trimming pared 2 bases from V and 1 base from J, leaving 9 bases between. This CDR3 is built from 14 residues. The germline V gene encodes CDR1 MDHEN and CDR2 SYDVKM. CDR3 sequence (DNA): TGTGCCAGCAGTTTAGGTGTCAGGTCCTACGAGCAGTACTTC. Translated: CASSLGVRSYEQYF.

The rearrangement joins TRBV7-2 to TRBJ2-7; 7 bases agree with TRBD1. With 0 bases clipped from V and 3 bases from J, the junction kept 14 bases outside the gene matches. Germline V gene sequence: CDR1 SGHTA, CDR2 FQGNSA. The CDR3 contains 18 residues. The CDR3 nucleotides read TGTGCCAGCAGCTTAGCGGTCTCGTACGGGACAGTAAGCTACGAGCAGTACTTC. Its protein is CASSLAVSYGTVSYEQYF.

The chain carries TRBV5-1 and TRBJ1-1; unclear D gene. Trimming left V 2 bases short and J 1 base short, with 9 bases between. Germline V CDR1 and CDR2: SGHRS, YFSETQ. The CDR3 sequence is 14 residues long. The CDR3 sequence: CASSFPERNTEAFF. In DNA form, the CDR3 reads TGCGCCAGCAGCTTTCCAGAAAGGAACACTGAAGCTTTCTTT.

This clone was detected only once. This chain joins TRBV5-1 and TRBJ1-4; 10 bases line up with TRBD1. CDR1 is SGHRS, CDR2 YFSETQ, per germline. The CDR3 totals 20 residues. J gave up 2 bases and V 0 bases, and 13 bases lay outside the gene matches. The chain's CDR3 is CASSLVKGTGALGTNEKLFF. CDR3 nucleotides: TGCGCCAGCAGCTTGGTCAAGGGGACAGGGGCCCTTGGCACTAATGAAAAACTGTTTTTT.